This is a list of T cell receptor beta chains from one sample in a study of T cells in Graves' hyperthyroidism and ophthalmopathy. TCRdb reprocessed the multiplex PCR reads with MiXCR, giving one entry per CDR3 protein. Of a few hundred thousand distinct CDR3 sequences in the sample, over 15% are singletons; the top ten hold roughly a sixth. Sequencing was carried out using blood. The receptors stem from a woman between 18 and 29 years old with Graves' ophthalmopathy. The CDR3 runs from the conserved cysteine through the conserved F or W. The order of the fields is clone size, V gene, J gene, CDR3 protein. Not all rows give a size; the values are once, few, many and, for expanded clones, a class.

.	TRBV28	TRBJ1-2	CASNTGGGGYTF
.	TRBV2	TRBJ2-5	CASGRQETQYF
.	TRBV5-1	TRBJ1-2	CASSLAGAEPNGYTF
few	TRBV10-3	TRBJ2-2	CAISSRQGSNTGELFF
once	TRBV2	TRBJ1-2	CACRPGQGANYGHTF
few	TRBV27	TRBJ2-2	CASSVAGGPAGELFF
many	TRBV29-1	TRBJ2-1	CSVDPQNYNEQFF
once	TRBV9	TRBJ2-2	CASSVVVGELFF
many	TRBV28	TRBJ2-7	CASNSNIQASSYEQYF
.	TRBV24-1	TRBJ2-1	CATSDLVRGHNEQFF
.	TRBV24-1	TRBJ2-2	CATSDLQFSGSSFMGTGELFF
many	TRBV20-1	TRBJ2-1	CSARVSSGGTSPINEQFF
many	TRBV7-2	TRBJ2-7	CASSLEGTSGSYEQYF
.	TRBV6-1	TRBJ2-3	CASSDGGFRTDTQYF
many	TRBV6-1	TRBJ2-1	CASSPGLVLHEQFF
many	TRBV13	TRBJ2-2	CASSLVSGELFF
many	TRBV7-9	TRBJ2-7	CASSFGEYEQYF
many	TRBV5-1	TRBJ1-5	CASSPTSGGNQPQHF
many	TRBV3-1	TRBJ2-7	CASSDQGNEQYF
few	TRBV6-1	TRBJ1-5	CASSTGADQPQHF
many	TRBV30	TRBJ1-1	CAWTGTGAEAFF
.	TRBV11-1	TRBJ1-3	CASSPPRGFSSGNTIYF
many	TRBV6-1	TRBJ1-1	CASRDTISNTEAFF
many	TRBV7-8	TRBJ2-5	CASSWGLAAETQYF
many	TRBV4-2	TRBJ2-5	CASSHRDRGLETQYF
.	TRBV28	TRBJ1-2	CASSEIDKDGYTF
many	TRBV12-3/TRBV12-4	TRBJ1-1	CASTRGRGLVDAFF
.	TRBV6-1	TRBJ2-1	CASWPGDSSYNEQFF
.	TRBV7-9	TRBJ1-1	CASSLIGRYMNTEAFF
.	TRBV9	TRBJ1-3	CASSFNSGNTIYF
.	TRBV6-1	TRBJ2-5	CASRSLAGAETQYF
.	TRBV7-8	TRBJ2-7	CASSSEAGLYEQYF
many	TRBV5-1	TRBJ2-1	CASGLGFYNEQFF
few	TRBV4-1	TRBJ1-1	CASSQPDGGEAFF
few	TRBV20-1	TRBJ2-2	CSAARPGQKNTGELFF
many	TRBV20-1	TRBJ2-5	CSARAQGRGETQYF
.	TRBV6-1	TRBJ1-5	CASSPKAGVSNQPQHF
many	TRBV6-1	TRBJ2-1	CASSYGGGAGEQFF
many	TRBV20-1	TRBJ2-1	CSALAREQFF